This is a list of T cell receptor beta chains from one sample in a study of CD8+CD57+ T cells in acquired aplastic anemia. TCRdb itself ran the reads through MiXCR, one entry per CDR3 protein. The sample records 15,000 to 20,000 distinct CDR3 sequences, over 35% being singletons. Source material: CD8+CD57+ T cells sorted from PBMCs. Every receptor here comes from a human donor with aplastic anemia. CDR3s include the opening cysteine and the closing phenylalanine or tryptophan. Fields, in order: V gene, D gene, clone size, J gene, CDR3 DNA, CDR3 protein. The D gene is left open where the match is weak. Rows may omit the clone size; those that give it use once, few, many or a size class.

>TRBV5-5|-|once|TRBJ1-1
TGTGCCAGCAGCTTAGGGGCTGAAGCTTTCTTT
CASSLGAEAFF
>TRBV9|-|-|TRBJ1-5
TGTGCCAGCAGCGTAGATCCTAGGGCGGATCAGCCCCAGCATTTT
CASSVDPRADQPQHF
>TRBV2|-|many|TRBJ1-2
TGTGCCACCACCGGCGGGAGGTACTATGGCTACACCTTC
CATTGGRYYGYTF
>TRBV9|-|many|TRBJ1-5
TGTGCCAGCAGCGCCGGCGGTCCCCGGCCCCAGCATTTT
CASSAGGPRPQHF
>TRBV10-3|-|once|TRBJ2-7
TGTGCCAGCAGTGACAGATACGAGCAGTACTTC
CASSDRYEQYF
>TRBV20-1|TRBD2|-|TRBJ2-7
TGCAGTGCTAACCTAGCGGGAGTTGAGCAGTACTTC
CSANLAGVEQYF
>TRBV20-1|TRBD2|few|TRBJ2-5
TGCAGTGCTAGAGGGACTAGCGGGGGAGAGACCCAGTACTTC
CSARGTSGGETQYF
>TRBV6-5|-|-|TRBJ2-3
TGTGCCAGCAGTTACAAGGGGGTTTACACAGATACGCAGTATTTT
CASSYKGVYTDTQYF
>TRBV20-1|-|few|TRBJ2-1
TGCAGTGCCCTCGGAGTGTACGACAATGAGCAGTTCTTC
CSALGVYDNEQFF
>TRBV29-1|-|few|TRBJ2-1
TGCAGCGCGCGCCCCTCAGGGGCCAATGAGCAGTTCTTC
CSARPSGANEQFF
>TRBV19|-|few|TRBJ1-2
TGTGCCAGTAGTATACGGGTTAACTATGGCTACACCTTC
CASSIRVNYGYTF
>TRBV27|-|many|TRBJ2-7
TGTGCCAGCAGACCTGGTTGGGAATCCTACGAGCAGTACTTC
CASRPGWESYEQYF
>TRBV25-1|TRBD1|few|TRBJ2-5
TGTGCCAGCAGTGACCCGGACAGGGGTATTCAAGAGACCCAGTACTTC
CASSDPDRGIQETQYF
>TRBV9|TRBD2|many|TRBJ2-1
TGTGCCAGCAGCGTAGTGGCTAGCGGGGGGGATGAGCAGTTCTTC
CASSVVASGGDEQFF
>TRBV19|TRBD1|-|TRBJ2-1
TGTGCCAGTAGTTCCCTGGACAGGGGTAATGAGCAGTTCTTC
CASSSLDRGNEQFF
>TRBV11-1|-|-|TRBJ2-2
TGTGCCAGCAGCTACGGACAGTTGCTTGCGAACACCGGGGAGCTGTTTTTT
CASSYGQLLANTGELFF
>TRBV15|TRBD1|few|TRBJ1-1
TGTGCCACCACGGACAGGGAAAACACTGAAGCTTTCTTT
CATTDRENTEAFF
>TRBV7-6|-|many|TRBJ2-2
TGTGCCAGCAGCTTTTATGGGGGTACCTACTCCGGGGAGCTGTTTTTT
CASSFYGGTYSGELFF
>TRBV20-1|-|-|TRBJ1-6
TGCAGTGCCTCACCTACCTACGGTTCACCCCTCCACTTT
CSASPTYGSPLHF
>TRBV20-1|-|-|TRBJ2-5
TGCAGTGCTGAACTTGGGGAGACCCAGTACTTC
CSAELGETQYF
>TRBV2|-|-|TRBJ1-5
TGTGCCGGCCAGAGGACTTATAGCAATCAGCCCCAGCATTTT
CAGQRTYSNQPQHF
>TRBV7-9|-|-|TRBJ2-4
TGTGCCAGCAGCTTAGGAGGGGAGGACATTCAGTACTTC
CASSLGGEDIQYF
>TRBV6-4|TRBD2|few|TRBJ2-1
TGCGCCAGCAGTCCAGCTAGCGGGGGGAGCGATGAGCAGTTCTTC
CASSPASGGSDEQFF
>TRBV15|-|many|TRBJ2-7
TGTGCCACCAGCATCCGACTACCCGCCGAGCAGTACTTC
CATSIRLPAEQYF
>TRBV3-1|-|many|TRBJ2-5
TGTGCCAGCAGCCAAGACCTTACAGCCCGGACCCAGTACTTC
CASSQDLTARTQYF
>TRBV28|-|many|TRBJ1-1
TGTGCCAGCAGTTTATTAGTCACCAACACTGAAGCTTTCTTT
CASSLLVTNTEAFF